A single sample gave rise to the 23 T cell receptor beta chains below, sequenced in a study of T-cell reconstitution after alpha-beta-depleted transplantation in children. TCRbeta library construction was performed incorporating unique molecular identifiers. One entry per CDR3 protein results from TCRdb running MiXCR on the PCR reads. Of a few hundred thousand distinct CDR3 sequences in the sample, around 10% were seen once. This specimen was peripheral blood, taken 180 days after TCRalphabeta/CD19-depleted stem cell transplant. Source of these receptors: a male patient aged 2 to 10 who had a stem cell transplant for chronic granulomatous disease, so the T cells may come from the graft donor.

Ten or more counts support this clonotype. V gene TRBV3-1 combines with J gene TRBJ2-1; D remains ambiguous. The V end lost 5 bases, the J end lost 0 bases, and 14 bases lay between the germline ends. This CDR3 contains 16 residues. From germline, CDR1 is LGHDT and CDR2 YNNKEL (reference sequence). In DNA, the CDR3 is TGTGCCAGCAGCTCATCGATAGCAGACTCCTACAATGAGCAGTTCTTC. This sequence encodes CASSSSIADSYNEQFF.

The CDR3 coding sequence is TGTGCCACCTCGCGAACCCCCAATGAGCAGTTCTTC. This encodes CATSRTPNEQFF. V is TRBV19 and J is TRBJ2-1, with no clear D. V lost 10 bases and J lost 6, with 13 bases in between. Germline CDR1 LNHDA, CDR2 SQIVND (reference sequence). The CDR3 contains 12 residues. Supplemented by reference TRBV19 and TRBJ2-1, the full variable domain reads DGGITQSPKYLFRKEGQNVTLSCEQNLNHDAMYWYRQDPGQGLRLIYYSQIVNDFQKGDIAEGYSVSREKKESFPLTVTSAQKNPTAFYLCATSRTPNEQFFGPGTRLTVL.

This clonotype was counted many times. J is TRBJ2-5 and V is TRBV12-3 or TRBV12-4; TRBD2 might be the D (6 bases). The germline V and J ends were trimmed by 3 bases and 4 bases, with 15 bases remaining between them. This CDR3 has 15 residues. The CDR3 coding sequence is TGTGCCAGCAGTTTCTGGGGATCCGGGGGAGAGACCCAGTACTTC. The encoded protein is CASSFWGSGGETQYF.

As to this clonotype: A read error may be the cause here, since a much bigger clone is one base away. The rearrangement joins TRBV12-3 or TRBV12-4 to TRBJ2-1; unclear D gene. V was pared by 7 bases and J by 5 bases, with 15 bases between. The CDR3 sequence is 14 residues long. In DNA, the CDR3 is TGTGCCAGCAAACTTAGGCAGGCCCACAATGAGCAGTTCTTC. Protein: CASKLRQAHNEQFF.

This clonotype was counted ten times or more. V is TRBV7-6 and J is TRBJ2-3; D perhaps matches TRBD2 (6 bases). The CDR3 contains 17 residues. V dropped 2 bases and J dropped 2 bases, with 17 bases sitting between them. From germline, CDR1 is SGHVS and CDR2 FNYEAQ. The CDR3 region is CASSLIAGRLHTDTQYF. The DNA for the CDR3 is TGTGCCAGCAGCTTAATCGCGGGGCGACTCCACACAGATACGCAGTATTTT.

V usage is TRBV30 and J usage is TRBJ2-2; D gene uncertain. CDR3 length equals 13 residues. The germline V gene encodes CDR1 GTSNPN and CDR2 SVGIG (reference sequence). Trimming took off 3 bases at V and 2 bases at J, with 7 bases between the two ends. The CDR3 is CAWSEYNTGELFF. CDR3 in DNA: TGTGCCTGGAGCGAGTATAACACCGGGGAGCTGTTTTTT.

This clonotype was detected many times. The CDR3 sequence: CSARQRGSTYEQYF. For the CDR3, the DNA is TGCAGTGCTAGACAAAGGGGGTCTACCTACGAGCAGTACTTC. The genes are TRBV20-1 and TRBJ2-7; maybe TRBD1 (6 bases). The germline V and J ends were trimmed by 2 bases and 2 bases, with 13 bases remaining between them. The CDR3 is 14 residues long. Germline V gene data show CDR1 as DFQATT and CDR2 as SNEGSKA (reference sequence).

This clonotype was counted ten times or more. The CDR3 DNA follows: TGTGCCAGCAGCCAGATTCTTCTTGAGACCCAGTACTTC. This gives the protein CASSQILLETQYF. The rearrangement uses TRBV14 and TRBJ2-5; D unresolved. This CDR3 spans 13 amino acids. The V end lost 3 bases, the J end lost 5 bases, and 10 bases lay between the germline ends. Germline loops: CDR1 SGHDN, CDR2 FVKESK. The full variable domain, rest sourced from reference TRBV14 and TRBJ2-5, is EAGVTQFPSHSVIEKGQTVTLRCDPISGHDNLYWYRRVMGKEIKFLLHFVKESKQDESGMPNNRFLAERTGGTYSTLKVQPAELEDSGVYFCASSQILLETQYFGPGTRLLVL.

This clonotype was recorded many times. V and J are TRBV20-1 and TRBJ1-1; D remains ambiguous. The germline V gene has CDR1 DFQATT and CDR2 SNEGSKA (reference sequence). This CDR3 contains 14 residues. Trimming took 6 bases from V and 0 from J, leaving 14 bases between them. The CDR3, as DNA: TGCAGTGCCTATCGGGCCCTGATGAACACTGAAGCTTTCTTT. It encodes CSAYRALMNTEAFF.

This clonotype appeared many times. The V and J genes are TRBV29-1 and TRBJ2-5, with a weak D call TRBD2 (6 bases). Per the germline V gene, CDR1 is SQVTM and CDR2 is ANQGSEA. This CDR3 has 13 residues. V lost 5 bases, J lost 1 base, and 11 bases lay in between. The CDR3 nucleotides read TGCAGCGTTAGAGGCGGGGTCCAAGAGACCCAGTACTTC. Protein: CSVRGGVQETQYF.

In its sample, this clonotype was seen many times. The chain carries TRBV5-5 and TRBJ2-3; no definite D call. From germline, CDR1 is SGHKS and CDR2 YYEKEE (reference sequence). The V and J ends lost 4 bases and 3 bases respectively, with 9 bases between them. This CDR3 contains 13 residues. The CDR3 sequence is CASSVAETDTQYF. The CDR3, as DNA: TGTGCCAGCAGCGTTGCCGAGACAGATACGCAGTATTTT. Based on the CDR3 plus reference TRBV5-5 and TRBJ2-3, the full variable domain is DAGVTQSPTHLIKTRGQQVTLRCSPISGHKSVSWYQQVLGQGPQFIFQYYEKEERGRGNFPDRFSARQFPNYSSELNVNALLLGDSALYLCASSVAETDTQYFGPGTRLTVL.

This clonotype was seen at least ten times. The rearrangement uses TRBV15 and TRBJ2-3; D is perhaps TRBD1 (5 bases). Trimming removed 0 bases from V and 0 bases from J, with 10 bases in between. Germline V lookup: CDR1 LNHNV, CDR2 YYDKDF (reference sequence). CDR3 size: 16 residues. DNA of the CDR3: TGTGCCACCAGCAGAGAGGTCCAGGGAAGCACAGATACGCAGTATTTT. It translates to CATSREVQGSTDTQYF.

A word on this clonotype: A read error is possible here, since a much larger clone lies one base away. This sequence joins TRBV5-1 and TRBJ1-1; D might be TRBD1 (5 bases). The CDR3 contains 13 residues. Trimming removed 5 bases from V and 1 base from J, with 9 bases in between. CDR1 is SGHRS and CDR2 is YFSETQ in the germline V gene. The CDR3 protein is CASRSGGNTEAFF. DNA of the CDR3: TGCGCCAGCAGATCTGGGGGGAACACTGAAGCTTTCTTT. The entire variable domain, with the rest obtained from reference TRBV5-1 and TRBJ1-1, is as follows: KAGVTQTPRYLIKTRGQQVTLSCSPISGHRSVSWYQQTPGQGLQFLFEYFSETQRNKGNFPGRFSGRQFSNSRSEMNVSTLELGDSALYLCASRSGGNTEAFFGQGTRLTVV.

The table lists this clonotype with many counts. CDR3 in amino acids: CASSLPAGGLIYGYTF. The DNA for the CDR3 is TGTGCCAGCAGCTTGCCCGCGGGGGGGTTAATCTATGGCTACACCTTC. This sequence joins TRBV7-2 and TRBJ1-2, with a possible D match to TRBD1 (5 bases). V was cut by 3 bases and J by 4 bases, with 18 bases left in between. Germline CDR1 reads SGHTA; CDR2 reads FQGNSA. CDR3 length: 16 residues.

This chain joins TRBV20-1 and TRBJ2-3; D unresolved. Germline V CDR1 and CDR2: DFQATT, SNEGSKA (reference sequence). The CDR3 totals 15 residues. The germline V and J ends were trimmed by 1 base and 0 bases, with 11 bases remaining between them. CDR3 DNA: TGCAGTGCTAGAGTGGCAGAAACTAGCACAGATACGCAGTATTTT. Its translation: CSARVAETSTDTQYF.

The gene calls are TRBV28 and TRBJ2-3, with 7 bases identical to TRBD2. The CDR3 spans 15 residues. The ends lost 6 bases at V and 0 bases at J; junction bases unmatched: 6. CDR1 is MDHEN, CDR2 SYDVKM, per germline. The CDR3 is CASRIAGTSTDTQYF. The CDR3 region has the DNA TGTGCCAGCAGAATAGCGGGCACTAGCACAGATACGCAGTATTTT.

The V call is TRBV12-3 or TRBV12-4, the J call TRBJ2-7, with 8 bases identical to TRBD1. The CDR3 sequence is 15 residues long. V trimming: 5 bases; J trimming: 4 bases; junction bases outside the gene matches: 10. CDR3 in amino acids: CASSERDRTFYEQYF. The CDR3 region has the DNA TGTGCCAGCAGTGAACGGGACAGGACTTTTTACGAGCAGTACTTC.

Turning to this clonotype: A much larger clone lies a single base off, so this may be a read error. The V call is TRBV5-1, the J call TRBJ2-3; D is possibly TRBD2 (6 bases). Germline CDR1 is SGHRS and CDR2 is YFSETQ. This CDR3 has 15 residues. With 4 bases removed from V and 2 bases from J, the gap between germline ends came to 14 bases. The CDR3 loop is CASSHRGVITDTQYF. The CDR3 DNA reads TGCGCCAGCAGCCACCGCGGGGTTATCACAGATACGCAGTATTTT.

This clonotype was observed at least ten times. This sequence joins TRBV11-2 and TRBJ2-2, with TRBD1 as a possible D gene (6 bases). In germline, CDR1 is SGHAT, CDR2 FQNNGV. The CDR3 sequence is 18 residues long. Between the trimmed V and J ends, which lost 3 bases and 6 bases, there was a span of 23 bases. For the CDR3, the DNA is TGTGCCAGCAGCTTCATTTCTGGGGGCAGATCACGCGCCGGGGAGCTGTTTTTT. This gives the protein CASSFISGGRSRAGELFF.

This clonotype was counted many times. CDR3 region: CASSPLGTTPLADTQYF. The CDR3 region has the DNA TGTGCCAGCTCACCTCTCGGTACCACCCCCTTGGCAGATACGCAGTATTTT. The chain carries TRBV18 and TRBJ2-3; D gene uncertain. Trimming removed 3 bases at V and 4 bases at J, with 20 bases between. This CDR3 contains 17 residues. CDR1 and CDR2 from the germline V gene are KGHSH and LQKENI.

This clonotype was found many times. The chain is built from TRBV5-1 and TRBJ2-7, with 12 bases lining up with TRBD2. J was trimmed by 2 bases and V by 1 base; bases with no gene match: 4. Germline loops: CDR1 SGHRS, CDR2 YFSETQ. The CDR3 loop spans 16 amino acids. CDR3 sequence (DNA): TGCGCCAGCAGCTTGCTAGCGGGAGGGTTAACCTACGAGCAGTACTTC. Translation gives CASSLLAGGLTYEQYF.

The table lists this clonotype with many counts. This chain links TRBV9 with TRBJ2-7; D is perhaps TRBD2 (6 bases). This CDR3 is 15 amino acids long. Trimming removed 4 bases from V and 2 bases from J, with 16 bases in between. Germline values: CDR1 SGDLS, CDR2 YYNGEE. CDR3 sequence (DNA): TGTGCCAGCAGCCTTGCGGTGGGACTCACCTACGAGCAGTACTTC. Protein product: CASSLAVGLTYEQYF.

This clonotype was seen at least ten times. The chain joins TRBV12-3 or TRBV12-4 to TRBJ2-2; 8 bases match TRBD2. CDR3 length: 17 residues. Trimming cost V 6 bases and J 6 bases; bases outside gene matches: 15. CDR3 bases: TGTGCCAGCAGCGGAACCCGTCTAGCGGGTTTTCCCGGGGAGCTGTTTTTT. Its translation is CASSGTRLAGFPGELFF.